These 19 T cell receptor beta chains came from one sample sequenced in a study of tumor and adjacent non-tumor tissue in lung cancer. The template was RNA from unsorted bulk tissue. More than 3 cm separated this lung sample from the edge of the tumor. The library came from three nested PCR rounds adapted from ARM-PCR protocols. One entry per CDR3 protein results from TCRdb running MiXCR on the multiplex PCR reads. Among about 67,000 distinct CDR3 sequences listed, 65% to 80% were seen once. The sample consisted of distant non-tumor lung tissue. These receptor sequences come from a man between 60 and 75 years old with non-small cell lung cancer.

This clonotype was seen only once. The CDR3 bases are TGCGCCAGCAGCCAAGAAAGGGTGGTATTCGGAGTGGAGACCCAGTACTTC. As protein: CASSQERVVFGVETQYF. The chain carries TRBV4-1 and TRBJ2-5, with D unclear. The germline gives CDR1 MGHRA, CDR2 YSYEKL. Trimming removed 0 bases from V and 5 bases from J, with 19 bases in between. The CDR3 sequence is 17 residues long.

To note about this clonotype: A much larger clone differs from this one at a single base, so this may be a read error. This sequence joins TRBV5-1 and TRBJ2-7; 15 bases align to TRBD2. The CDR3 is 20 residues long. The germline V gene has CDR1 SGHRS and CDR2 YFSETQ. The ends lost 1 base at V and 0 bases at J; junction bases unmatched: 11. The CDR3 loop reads CASSLNVGTSGRISSYEQYF. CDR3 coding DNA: TGCGCCAGCAGCTTGAATGTAGGGACTAGCGGGAGGATAAGCTCCTACGAGCAGTACTTC.

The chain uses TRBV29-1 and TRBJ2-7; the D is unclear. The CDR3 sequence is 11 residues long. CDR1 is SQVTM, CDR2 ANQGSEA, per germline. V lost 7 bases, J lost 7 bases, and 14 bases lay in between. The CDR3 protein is CSAFFPTEQYF. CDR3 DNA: TGCAGCGCCTTTTTCCCTACAGAGCAGTACTTC.

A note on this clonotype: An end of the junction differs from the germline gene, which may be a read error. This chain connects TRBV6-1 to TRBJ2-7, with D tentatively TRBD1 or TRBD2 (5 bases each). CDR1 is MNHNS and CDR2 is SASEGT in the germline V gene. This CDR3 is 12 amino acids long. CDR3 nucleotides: TGTGCCAGCAGTGGGGACGACTACGAGCAATACTTC. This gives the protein CASSGDDYEQYF.

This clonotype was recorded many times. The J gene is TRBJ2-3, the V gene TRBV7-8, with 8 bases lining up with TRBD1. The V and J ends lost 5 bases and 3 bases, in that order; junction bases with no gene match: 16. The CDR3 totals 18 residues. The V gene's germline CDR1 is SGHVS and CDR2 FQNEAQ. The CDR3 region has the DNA TGTGCCAGCAGCGTACCCGGGACAGGCTTTGGTTTGACAGATACGCAGTATTTT. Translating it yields CASSVPGTGFGLTDTQYF.

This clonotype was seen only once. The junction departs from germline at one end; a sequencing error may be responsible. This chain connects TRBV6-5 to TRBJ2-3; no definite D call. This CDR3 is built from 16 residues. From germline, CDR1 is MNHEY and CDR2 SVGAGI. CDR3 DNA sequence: TGTACCAGCACCAGAGGTAGAGAGTTCCCCACGCGCACGCGGTATTTT. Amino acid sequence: CTSTRGREFPTRTRYF.

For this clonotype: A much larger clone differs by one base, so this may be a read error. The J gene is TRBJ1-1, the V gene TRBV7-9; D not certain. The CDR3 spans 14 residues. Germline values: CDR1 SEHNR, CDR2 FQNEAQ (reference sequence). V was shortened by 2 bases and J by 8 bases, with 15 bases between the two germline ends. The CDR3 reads CASSLIQGGIEAFF. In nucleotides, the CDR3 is TGTGCCAGCAGCTTAATTCAAGGCGGGATCGAAGCTTTCTTT.

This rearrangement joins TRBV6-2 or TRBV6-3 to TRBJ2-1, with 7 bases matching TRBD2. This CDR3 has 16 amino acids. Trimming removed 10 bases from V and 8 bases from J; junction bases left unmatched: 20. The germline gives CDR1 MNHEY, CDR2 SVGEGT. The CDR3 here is CANNLLGGSSIHEQFF. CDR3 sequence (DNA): TGTGCCAACAATTTATTAGGCGGGAGTAGTATCCATGAGCAGTTCTTC.

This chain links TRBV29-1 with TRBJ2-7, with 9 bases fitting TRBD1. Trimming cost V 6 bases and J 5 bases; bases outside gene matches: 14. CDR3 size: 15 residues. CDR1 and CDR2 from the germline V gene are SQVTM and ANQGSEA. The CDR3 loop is CSVRDRVKAGHEQYF. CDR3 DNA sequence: TGCAGCGTCAGGGACAGGGTTAAAGCAGGCCACGAGCAGTACTTC.

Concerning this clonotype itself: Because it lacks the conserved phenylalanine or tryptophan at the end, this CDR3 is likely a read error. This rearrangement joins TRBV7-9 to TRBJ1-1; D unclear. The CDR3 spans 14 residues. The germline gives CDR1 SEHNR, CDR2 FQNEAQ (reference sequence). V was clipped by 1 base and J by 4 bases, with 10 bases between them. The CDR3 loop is CASSLDEEGTEAFS. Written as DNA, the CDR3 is TGTGCCAGCAGCTTAGATGAGGAAGGCACTGAAGCTTTCTCT.

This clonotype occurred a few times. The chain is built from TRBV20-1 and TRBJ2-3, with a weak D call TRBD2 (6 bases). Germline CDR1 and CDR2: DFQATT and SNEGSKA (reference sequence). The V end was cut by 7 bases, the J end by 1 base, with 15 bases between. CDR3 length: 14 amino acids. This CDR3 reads CSVSRDQGTDTQYF. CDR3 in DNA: TGCAGTGTCTCGCGGGACCAAGGCACAGATACGCAGTATTTT.

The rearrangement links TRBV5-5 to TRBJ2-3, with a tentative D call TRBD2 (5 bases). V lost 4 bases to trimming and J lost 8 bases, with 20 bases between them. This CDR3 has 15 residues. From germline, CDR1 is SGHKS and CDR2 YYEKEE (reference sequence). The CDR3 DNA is TGTGCCAGCAGCCGCTGGGGAAAGCGGCCAGGTACGCAGTATTTT. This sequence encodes CASSRWGKRPGTQYF.

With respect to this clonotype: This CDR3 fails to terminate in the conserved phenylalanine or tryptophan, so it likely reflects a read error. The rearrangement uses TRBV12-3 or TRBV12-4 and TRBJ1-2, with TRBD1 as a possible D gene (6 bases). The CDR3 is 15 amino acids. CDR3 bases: TGCGCTTCCGATACGGGGGCCTTTACTAACTATGGCTACACCTCC. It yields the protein CASDTGAFTNYGYTS.

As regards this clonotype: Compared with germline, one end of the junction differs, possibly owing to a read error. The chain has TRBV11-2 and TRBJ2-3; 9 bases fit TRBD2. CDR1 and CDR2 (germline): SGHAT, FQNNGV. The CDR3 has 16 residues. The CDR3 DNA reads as TGTGCCAACAGCCCAGTGGGCGGGAGGGACACAGATACGCAGTATTTT. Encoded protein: CANSPVGGRDTDTQYF.

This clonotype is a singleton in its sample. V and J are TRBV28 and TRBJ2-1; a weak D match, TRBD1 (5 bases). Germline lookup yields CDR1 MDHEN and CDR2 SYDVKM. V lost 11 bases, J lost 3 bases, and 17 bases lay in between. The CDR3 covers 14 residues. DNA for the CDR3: TGTGCCTGGCAGGGAACGGCACGCTACAATGAGCAGTTCTTC. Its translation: CAWQGTARYNEQFF. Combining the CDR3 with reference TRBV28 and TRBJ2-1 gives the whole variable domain DVKVTQSSRYLVKRTGEKVFLECVQDMDHENMFWYRQDPGLGLRLIYFSYDVKMKEKGDIPEGYSVSREKKERFSLILESASTNQTSMYLCAWQGTARYNEQFFGPGTRLTVL.

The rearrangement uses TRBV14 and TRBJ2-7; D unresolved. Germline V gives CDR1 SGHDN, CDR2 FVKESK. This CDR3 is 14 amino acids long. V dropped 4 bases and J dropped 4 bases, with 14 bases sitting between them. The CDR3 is CASSLEDFRYEQYF. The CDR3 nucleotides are TGTGCCAGCAGCCTAGAAGACTTCCGGTACGAGCAGTACTTC.

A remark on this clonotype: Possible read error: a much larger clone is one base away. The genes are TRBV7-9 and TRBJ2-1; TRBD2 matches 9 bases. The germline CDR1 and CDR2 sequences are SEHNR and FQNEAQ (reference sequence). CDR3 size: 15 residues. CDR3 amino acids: CASSLNGGRGNGQFF. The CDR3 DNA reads TGTGCCAGCAGCTTAAACGGCGGGAGGGGCAATGGGCAGTTCTTC.

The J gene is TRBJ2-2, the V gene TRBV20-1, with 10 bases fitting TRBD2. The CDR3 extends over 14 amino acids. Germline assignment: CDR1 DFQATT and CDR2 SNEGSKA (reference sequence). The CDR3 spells CGGLADSITGELFF. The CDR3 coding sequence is TGCGGAGGACTAGCGGATTCTATCACCGGGGAGCTGTTTTTT.

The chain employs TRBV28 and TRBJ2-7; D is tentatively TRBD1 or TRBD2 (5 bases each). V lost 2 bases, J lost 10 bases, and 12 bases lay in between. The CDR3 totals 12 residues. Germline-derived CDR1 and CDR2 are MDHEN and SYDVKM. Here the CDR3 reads CASSLVGTEQYF. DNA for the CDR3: TGTGCCAGCAGTTTAGTGGGGACCGAACAGTACTTC.